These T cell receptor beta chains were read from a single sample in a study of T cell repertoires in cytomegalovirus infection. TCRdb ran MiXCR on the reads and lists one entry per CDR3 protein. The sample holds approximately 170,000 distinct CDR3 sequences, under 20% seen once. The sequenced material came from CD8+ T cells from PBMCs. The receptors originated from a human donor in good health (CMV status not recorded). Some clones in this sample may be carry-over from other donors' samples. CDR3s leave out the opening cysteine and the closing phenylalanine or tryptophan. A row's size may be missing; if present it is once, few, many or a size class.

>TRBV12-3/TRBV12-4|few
ASGPEYNEQF
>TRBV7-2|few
ASRPRLWGAETQY
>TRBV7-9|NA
ASSLELASSYNEQF
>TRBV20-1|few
SADSGGRGSTDTQY
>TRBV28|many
ASSSPGQGY
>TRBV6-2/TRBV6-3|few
ASSTGPFQPQH
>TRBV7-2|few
ASSLAPGGSYEQY
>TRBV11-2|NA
ASSLVPTNNEQF
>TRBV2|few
ASKIGERETYNEQF
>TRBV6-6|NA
ASSSPSGDWGGNEQF
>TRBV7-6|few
ASSLRTSGVNEQF
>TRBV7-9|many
ASSLTSGDSYNEQF
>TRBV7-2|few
ASSLVVSGYEQY
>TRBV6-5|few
ASSYSRQAGNTIY
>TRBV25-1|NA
ASSPRMSSYEQY